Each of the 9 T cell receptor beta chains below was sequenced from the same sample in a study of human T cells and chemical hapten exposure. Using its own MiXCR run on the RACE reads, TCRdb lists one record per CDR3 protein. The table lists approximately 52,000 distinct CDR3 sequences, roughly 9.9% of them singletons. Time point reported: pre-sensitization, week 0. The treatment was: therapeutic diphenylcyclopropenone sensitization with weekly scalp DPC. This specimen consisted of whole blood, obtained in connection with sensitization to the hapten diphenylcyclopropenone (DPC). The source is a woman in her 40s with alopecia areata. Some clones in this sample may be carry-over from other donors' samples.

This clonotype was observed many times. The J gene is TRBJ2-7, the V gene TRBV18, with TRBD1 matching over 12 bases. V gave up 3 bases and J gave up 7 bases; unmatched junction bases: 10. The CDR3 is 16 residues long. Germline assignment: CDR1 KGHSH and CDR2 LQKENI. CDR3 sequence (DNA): TGTGCCAGCTCACCTGCCTTGGGACAGGGGGCGGAAGAGCAGTACTTC. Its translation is CASSPALGQGAEEQYF. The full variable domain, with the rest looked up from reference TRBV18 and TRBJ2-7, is NAGVMQNPRHLVRRRGQEARLRCSPMKGHSHVYWYRQLPEEGLKFMVYLQKENIIDESGMPKERFSAEFPKEGPSILRIQQVVRGDSAAYFCASSPALGQGAEEQYFGPGTRLTVT.

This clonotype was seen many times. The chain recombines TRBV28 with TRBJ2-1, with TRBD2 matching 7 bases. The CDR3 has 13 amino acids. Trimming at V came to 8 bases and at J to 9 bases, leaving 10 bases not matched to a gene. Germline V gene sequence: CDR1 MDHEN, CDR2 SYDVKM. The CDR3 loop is CASWRGGAREQFF. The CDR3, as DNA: TGTGCCAGCTGGCGCGGGGGAGCACGTGAGCAGTTCTTC.

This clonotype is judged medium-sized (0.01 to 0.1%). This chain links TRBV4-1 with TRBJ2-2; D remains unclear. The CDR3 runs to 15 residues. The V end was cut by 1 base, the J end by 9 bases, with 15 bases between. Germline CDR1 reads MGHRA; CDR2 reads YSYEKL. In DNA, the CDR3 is TGCGCCAGCAGCCAAGCGATGCAGCTCTCGCGGGAGCTGTTTTTT. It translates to CASSQAMQLSRELFF.

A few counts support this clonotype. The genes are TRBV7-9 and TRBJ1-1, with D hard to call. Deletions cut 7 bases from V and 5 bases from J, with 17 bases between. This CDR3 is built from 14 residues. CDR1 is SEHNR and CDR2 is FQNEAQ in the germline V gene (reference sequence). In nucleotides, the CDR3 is TGTGCCAGCACCATTCAGGTACCGGGGACTGAAGCTTTCTTT. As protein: CASTIQVPGTEAFF.

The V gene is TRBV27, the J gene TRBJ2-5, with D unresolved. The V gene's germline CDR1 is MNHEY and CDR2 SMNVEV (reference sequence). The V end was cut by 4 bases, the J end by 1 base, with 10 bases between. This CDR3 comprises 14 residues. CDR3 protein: CASSSLGVQETQYF. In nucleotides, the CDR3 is TGTGCCAGCAGTTCATTGGGTGTCCAAGAGACCCAGTACTTC.

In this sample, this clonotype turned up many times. In DNA, the CDR3 is TGTGCCAGCAGCCTTACGACTGCACTCTCTGGAAACACCATATATTTT. Protein product: CASSLTTALSGNTIYF. The rearrangement links TRBV9 to TRBJ1-3; D is ambiguous. Germline V gene data show CDR1 as SGDLS and CDR2 as YYNGEE. Trimming shortened V by 4 bases and J by 0 bases, and 14 bases separated the two germline ends. This CDR3 spans 16 amino acids.

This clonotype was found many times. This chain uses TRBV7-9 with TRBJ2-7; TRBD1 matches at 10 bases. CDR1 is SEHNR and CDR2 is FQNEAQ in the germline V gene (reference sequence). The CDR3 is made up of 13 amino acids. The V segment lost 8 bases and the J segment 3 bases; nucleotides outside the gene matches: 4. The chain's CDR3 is CASEGQGRYEQYF. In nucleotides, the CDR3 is TGTGCCAGCGAGGGACAGGGGCGCTACGAGCAGTACTTC.

The CDR3 region has the DNA TGTGCCAGCAGCGTAGCTACGATTCCTGGAGATTCACCCCTCCACTTT. This codes for CASSVATIPGDSPLHF. The J gene is TRBJ1-6, the V gene TRBV9; no reliable D call. With 0 bases removed from V and 8 bases from J, the gap between germline ends came to 15 bases. The germline V gene has CDR1 SGDLS and CDR2 YYNGEE. The length of the CDR3 is 16 residues. The full variable domain, with the rest looked up from reference TRBV9 and TRBJ1-6, is DSGVTQTPKHLITATGQRVTLRCSPRSGDLSVYWYQQSLDQGLQFLIQYYNGEERAKGNILERFSAQQFPDLHSELNLSSLELGDSALYFCASSVATIPGDSPLHFGNGTRLTVT.

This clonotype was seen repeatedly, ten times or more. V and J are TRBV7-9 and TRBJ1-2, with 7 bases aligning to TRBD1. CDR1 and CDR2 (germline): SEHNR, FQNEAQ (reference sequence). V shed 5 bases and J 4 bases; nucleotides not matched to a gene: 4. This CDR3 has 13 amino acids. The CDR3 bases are TGTGCCAGCAGCCTGGGGACAGCCTATGGCTACACCTTC. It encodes CASSLGTAYGYTF.